This T cell receptor beta chain was identified during a study of blood T cell repertoires in COVID-19. In the study overall: Samples taken during acute and convalescent COVID-19 were collected in the United States, Italy and Spain. Nucleic acid was either cDNA or gDNA, and it came from T cells, B-cell-depleted T cells, or PBMCs.

As processed by the authors: Estimation of nucleated cell counts relied on the amplification of reference gene primers. Sequencing was performed with immunoSEQ multiplex PCR; in TCRdb, only in-frame clones are kept and a portion is missing. V and J calls plus clone size are reproduced from that table; the DNA served to infer D and trimming. The sample lists about 150,000 clones, more than 80% occurring once. V was cut by 5 bases and J by 6 bases, with 18 bases left in between. This CDR3 contains 15 residues. CDR1 is LNHDA, CDR2 SQIVND, per germline (reference sequence). The chain combines TRBV19 with TRBJ2-3; a weak D match, TRBD2 (5 bases). The TCR sequence derives from a woman aged 40-49 years with acute or convalescent COVID-19. Input material: peripheral blood. The CDR3 region has the DNA TGTGCCAGTAGTCCCCCGGAGGAGCGGCCTGATACGCAGTATTTT. Residues: CASSPPEERPDTQYF.